The T cell receptor beta chain under discussion was sequenced for a study of T cells after yellow fever vaccination. MiXCR was run by TCRdb on the 5' RACE reads, yielding one entry per CDR3 protein. This table holds around 260,000 distinct CDR3 sequences, over 4.5% found once. This clonotype was found a few times. Germline CDR1 SGHRS, CDR2 YFSETQ. This CDR3 region has 13 residues. V lost 2 bases and J lost 6, with 9 bases in between. The material sequenced was CD4+ T cells sorted from PBMCs, taken on the day of the yellow fever booster vaccination. This clonotype was obtained from a man between 18 and 35 years old who received the YFV17D yellow fever vaccine. The rearrangement links TRBV5-1 to TRBJ2-1, with D uncertain. The CDR3 sequence is CASSFTALNEQFF. Here the CDR3 DNA reads TGCGCCAGCAGCTTCACAGCTCTCAATGAGCAGTTCTTC.